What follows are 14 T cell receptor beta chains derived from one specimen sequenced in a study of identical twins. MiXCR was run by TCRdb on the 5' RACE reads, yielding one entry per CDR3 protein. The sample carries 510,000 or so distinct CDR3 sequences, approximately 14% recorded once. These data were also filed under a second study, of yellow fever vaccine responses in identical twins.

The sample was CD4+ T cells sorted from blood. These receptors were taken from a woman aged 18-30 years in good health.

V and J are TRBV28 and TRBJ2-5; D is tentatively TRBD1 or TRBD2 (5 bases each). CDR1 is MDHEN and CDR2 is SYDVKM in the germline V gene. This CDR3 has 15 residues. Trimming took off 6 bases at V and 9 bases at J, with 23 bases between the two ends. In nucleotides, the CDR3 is TGTGCCAGCAGATCGCCCGGGACCACATTGTTCGCCCAGTACTTC. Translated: CASRSPGTTLFAQYF.

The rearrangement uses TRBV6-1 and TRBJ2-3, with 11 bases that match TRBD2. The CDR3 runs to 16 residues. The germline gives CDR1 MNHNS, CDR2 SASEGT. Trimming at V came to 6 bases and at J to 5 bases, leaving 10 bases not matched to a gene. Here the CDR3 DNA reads TGTGCCAGCAGGTCTCTTAGCGGGAGGGAAGGAGATACGCAGTATTTT. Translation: CASRSLSGREGDTQYF.

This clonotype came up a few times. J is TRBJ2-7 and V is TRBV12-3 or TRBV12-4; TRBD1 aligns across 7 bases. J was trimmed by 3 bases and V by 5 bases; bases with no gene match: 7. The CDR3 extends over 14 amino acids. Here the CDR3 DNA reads TGTGCCAGCAGTCGGGGACAGACTATCTACGAGCAGTACGTC. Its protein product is CASSRGQTIYEQYV.

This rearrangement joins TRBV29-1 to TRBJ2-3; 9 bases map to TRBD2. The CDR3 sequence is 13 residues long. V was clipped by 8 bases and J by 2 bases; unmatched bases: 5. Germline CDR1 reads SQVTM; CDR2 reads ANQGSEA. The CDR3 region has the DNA TGCAGCAAGACTAGCGGCCCCACAGATACGCAGTATTTT. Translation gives CSKTSGPTDTQYF.

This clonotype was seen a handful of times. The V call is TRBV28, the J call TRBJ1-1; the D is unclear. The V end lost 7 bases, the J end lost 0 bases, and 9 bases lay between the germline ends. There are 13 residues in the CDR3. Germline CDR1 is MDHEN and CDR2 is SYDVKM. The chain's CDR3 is CASTMGMNTEAFF. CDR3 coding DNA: TGTGCCAGCACCATGGGGATGAACACTGAAGCTTTCTTT.

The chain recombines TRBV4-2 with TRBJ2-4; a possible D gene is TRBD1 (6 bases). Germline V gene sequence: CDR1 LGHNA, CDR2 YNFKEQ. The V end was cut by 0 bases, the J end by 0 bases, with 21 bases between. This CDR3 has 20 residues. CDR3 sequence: CASSQELGSGQLIAKNIQYF. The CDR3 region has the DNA TGTGCCAGCAGCCAAGAACTGGGGTCAGGACAGCTAATAGCCAAAAACATTCAGTACTTC.

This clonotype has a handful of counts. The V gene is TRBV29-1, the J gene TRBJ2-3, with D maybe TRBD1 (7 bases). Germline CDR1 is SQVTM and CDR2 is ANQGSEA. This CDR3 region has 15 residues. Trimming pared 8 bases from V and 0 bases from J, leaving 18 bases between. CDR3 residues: CSLTGGGHSTDTQYF. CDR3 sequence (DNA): TGCAGCCTAACCGGAGGGGGCCACAGCACAGATACGCAGTATTTT.

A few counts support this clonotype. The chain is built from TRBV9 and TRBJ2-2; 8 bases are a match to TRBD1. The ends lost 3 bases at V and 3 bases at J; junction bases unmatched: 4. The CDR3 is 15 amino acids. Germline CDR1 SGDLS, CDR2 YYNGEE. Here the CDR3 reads CASSARTGYTGELFF. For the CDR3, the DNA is TGTGCCAGCAGCGCCCGGACAGGGTACACCGGGGAGCTGTTTTTT.

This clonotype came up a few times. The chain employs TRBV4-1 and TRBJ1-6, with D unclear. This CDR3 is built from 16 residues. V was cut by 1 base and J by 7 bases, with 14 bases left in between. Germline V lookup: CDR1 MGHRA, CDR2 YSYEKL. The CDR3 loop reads CASSQGISGPNSPLHF. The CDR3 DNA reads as TGCGCCAGCAGCCAAGGGATATCCGGGCCGAATTCACCCCTCCACTTT.

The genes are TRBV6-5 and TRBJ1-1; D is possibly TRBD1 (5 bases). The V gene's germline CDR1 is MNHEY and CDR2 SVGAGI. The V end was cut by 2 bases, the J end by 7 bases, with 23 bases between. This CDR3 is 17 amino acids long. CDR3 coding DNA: TGTGCCAGCAGTTACAATTCGGGAGGGAGGGGATCCCTTGAAGCTTTCTTT. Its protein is CASSYNSGGRGSLEAFF.

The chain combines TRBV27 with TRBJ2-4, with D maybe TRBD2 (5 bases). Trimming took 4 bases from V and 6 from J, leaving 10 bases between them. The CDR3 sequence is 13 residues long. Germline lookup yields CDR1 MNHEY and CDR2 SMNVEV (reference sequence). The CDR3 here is CASSYLAGNIQYF. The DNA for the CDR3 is TGTGCCAGCAGTTACCTAGCCGGAAACATTCAGTACTTC.

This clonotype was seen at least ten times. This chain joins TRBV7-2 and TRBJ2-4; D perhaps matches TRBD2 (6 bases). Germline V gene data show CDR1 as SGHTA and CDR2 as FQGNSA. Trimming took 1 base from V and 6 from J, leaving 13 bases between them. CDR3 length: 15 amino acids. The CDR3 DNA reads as TGTGCCAGCAGCTTAGGTCCAGGGAGGTTAAACATTCAGTACTTC. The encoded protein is CASSLGPGRLNIQYF.

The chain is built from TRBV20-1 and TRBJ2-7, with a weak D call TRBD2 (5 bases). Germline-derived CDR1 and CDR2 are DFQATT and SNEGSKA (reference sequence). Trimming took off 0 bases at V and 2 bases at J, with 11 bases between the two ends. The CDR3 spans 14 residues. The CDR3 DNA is TGCAGTGCTAGAGATCGGACTTCCACCTACGAGCAGTACTTC. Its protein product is CSARDRTSTYEQYF.

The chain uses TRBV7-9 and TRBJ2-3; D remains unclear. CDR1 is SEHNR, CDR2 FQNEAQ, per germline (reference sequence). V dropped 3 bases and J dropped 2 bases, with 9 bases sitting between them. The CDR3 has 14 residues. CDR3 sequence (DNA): TGTGCCAGCAGCTTGTTGCTTAACACAGATACGCAGTATTTT. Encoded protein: CASSLLLNTDTQYF.